This T cell receptor (beta chain) was sequenced in a study of immune evolution from preneoplasia to lung adenocarcinoma. Notes on the study in general: Top clone share appeared to fall from AAH through AIS, MIA, adenocarcinoma.

Germline CDR1 and CDR2: SGHTA and FQGNSA. Trimming took off 3 bases at V and 9 bases at J, with 6 bases between the two ends. The length of the CDR3 is 11 residues. Regarding this clone: Its specificity is not known.

Data came from immunoSEQ multiplex PCR; TCRdb stores just in-frame clones and leaves some out. The sample yields about 10,000 clones, 88% seen once. This rearrangement joins TRBV7-2 to TRBJ2-1; no clear D gene. Material for sequencing was FFPE invasive lung adenocarcinoma tissue. The clonotype comes from a person between 65 and 79 years old with invasive lung adenocarcinoma. Some clones in this sample may be carry-over from other donors' samples. CDR3 amino acids: CASSFLGEQFF. CDR3 in DNA: TGTGCCAGCAGCTTCCTGGGTGAGCAGTTCTTC.